The 16 T cell receptor beta chains given below trace back to one sample, sequenced in a study of control samples from healthy donors and cancer patients. Sequencing was performed with immunoSEQ multiplex PCR; in TCRdb, only in-frame clones are kept and a portion is missing. Of over 120,000 clones listed, about 91% are singletons. The material sequenced was blood. All receptors come from a man younger than 40 in good health.

The chain uses TRBV5-4 and TRBJ1-3; the D is unclear. The germline V gene encodes CDR1 SGHNT and CDR2 YYREEE (reference sequence). This CDR3 has 14 amino acids. The germline V and J ends were trimmed by 2 bases and 4 bases, with 10 bases remaining between them. CDR3 residues: CASSFYSPGNTIYF. The CDR3 DNA sequence: TGTGCCAGCAGCTTTTACTCTCCGGGAAACACCATATATTTT.

The chain combines TRBV27 with TRBJ1-5; no clear D. The CDR3 length is 12 residues. The V and J ends lost 5 bases and 9 bases respectively, with 11 bases between them. Germline lookup yields CDR1 MNHEY and CDR2 SMNVEV (reference sequence). DNA for the CDR3: TGTGCCAGCAGTACAACCATGTGGCCCCAGCATTTT. It codes for CASSTTMWPQHF.

V gene TRBV29-1 combines with J gene TRBJ2-3; D ambiguous. V was shortened by 0 bases and J by 9 bases, with 16 bases between the two germline ends. Germline CDR1 and CDR2: SQVTM and ANQGSEA. The CDR3 contains 14 residues. CDR3 sequence: CSVEEKGHVLTQYF. CDR3 coding DNA: TGCAGCGTTGAAGAAAAGGGCCACGTCCTAACGCAGTATTTT.

This rearrangement joins TRBV4-2 to TRBJ2-7; 7 bases map to TRBD1. The germline CDR1 and CDR2 sequences are LGHNA and YNFKEQ. The CDR3 is 15 amino acids. Losses at the gene ends were 0 bases for V and 4 bases for J; bases not matched to a gene: 6. CDR3 residues: CASSQEPQGSYEQYF. CDR3 coding DNA: TGTGCCAGCAGCCAAGAGCCACAGGGGAGTTACGAGCAGTACTTC.

This chain links TRBV19 with TRBJ1-4, with D hard to call. The germline CDR1 and CDR2 sequences are LNHDA and SQIVND (reference sequence). The CDR3 sequence is 15 residues long. Trimming cost V 6 bases and J 0 bases, with 11 bases left between them. CDR3: CASSPTPSTNEKLFF. The CDR3 DNA reads TGTGCCAGTAGCCCTACACCATCAACTAATGAAAAACTGTTTTTT.

The chain recombines TRBV9 with TRBJ2-1; 9 nucleotides line up with TRBD2. Germline V CDR1 and CDR2: SGDLS, YYNGEE. Trimming removed 4 bases from V and 4 bases from J; junction bases left unmatched: 6. The CDR3 is 15 residues long. CDR3 DNA: TGTGCCAGCAGCCCTACCACTAGCGGGTACAATGAGCAGTTCTTC. Protein product: CASSPTTSGYNEQFF.

The V gene is TRBV5-6, the J gene TRBJ2-7; TRBD1 is a possible D gene (6 bases). The germline V gene encodes CDR1 SGHDT and CDR2 YYEEEE. The V and J ends lost 2 bases and 6 bases respectively, with 15 bases between them. The CDR3 runs 14 residues. The CDR3 DNA sequence: TGTGCCAGCAGCTTCACGACAGGAACCGGCGAGCAGTACTTC. Amino acids: CASSFTTGTGEQYF.

The chain recombines TRBV7-9 with TRBJ2-7, with D uncertain. Germline V lookup: CDR1 SEHNR, CDR2 FQNEAQ (reference sequence). The CDR3 loop spans 12 amino acids. The V gene lost 5 bases and the J gene lost 0 bases, with 5 bases spanning the gap. The CDR3: CASSRVSYEQYF. The DNA of the CDR3 is TGTGCCAGCAGCAGGGTCTCCTACGAGCAGTACTTC.

The gene calls are TRBV28 and TRBJ2-7, with TRBD1 matching over 8 bases. V shed 8 bases and J 6 bases; nucleotides not matched to a gene: 6. This CDR3 contains 12 residues. CDR1 is MDHEN, CDR2 SYDVKM, per germline. The CDR3 loop is CASRQGPGEQYF. The CDR3 DNA sequence: TGTGCCAGCCGACAGGGGCCAGGCGAGCAGTACTTC.

This chain connects TRBV7-9 to TRBJ1-4, with 8 bases lining up with TRBD1. The CDR3 contains 15 residues. V shed 5 bases and J 6 bases; nucleotides not matched to a gene: 8. Germline values: CDR1 SEHNR, CDR2 FQNEAQ (reference sequence). The CDR3 here is CASSTGGAMDEKLFF. CDR3 sequence (DNA): TGTGCCAGCAGCACAGGGGGGGCGATGGATGAAAAACTGTTTTTT.

V usage is TRBV10-1 and J usage is TRBJ2-2, with D unresolved. The V gene's germline CDR1 is WNHNN and CDR2 SYGVQD (reference sequence). The CDR3 covers 14 residues. V lost 3 bases and J 3 bases, leaving 8 bases between the germline ends. CDR3 sequence reads: CASSERGYTGELFF. CDR3 coding DNA: TGCGCCAGCAGTGAACGCGGATACACCGGGGAGCTGTTTTTT.

This chain uses TRBV27 with TRBJ1-5; 9 nucleotides agree with TRBD1. Trimming took 5 bases from V and 2 from J; bases not matched to a gene: 1. The CDR3 is made up of 14 amino acids. CDR1 is MNHEY and CDR2 is SMNVEV in the germline V gene (reference sequence). The CDR3 region has the DNA TGTGCCAGCAGTCGGACAGGGGGCAATCAGCCCCAGCATTTT. It encodes CASSRTGGNQPQHF.

CDR3 bases: TGTGCCAGCAGTTACAAGACGACAGGGGTGAAACTGTTTTTT. This gives the protein CASSYKTTGVKLFF. This chain uses TRBV6-5 with TRBJ1-4; 8 nucleotides line up with TRBD1. There are 14 residues in the CDR3. V lost 2 bases, J lost 11 bases, and 7 bases stayed unmatched. Per germline, CDR1 MNHEY and CDR2 SVGAGI.

The chain employs TRBV24-1 and TRBJ1-6, with 9 bases matching TRBD1. V trimming: 8 bases; J trimming: 9 bases; junction bases outside the gene matches: 4. Germline loops: CDR1 KGHDR, CDR2 SFDVKD. The CDR3 runs to 13 residues. CDR3 residues: CATIGTGSSPLHF. The CDR3 nucleotides read TGTGCCACCATTGGGACAGGGAGTTCACCCCTCCACTTT.

The chain has TRBV15 and TRBJ1-5; 9 bases line up with TRBD1. The germline V gene has CDR1 LNHNV and CDR2 YYDKDF (reference sequence). V lost 7 bases, J lost 6 bases, and 10 bases stayed unmatched. The CDR3 is 15 amino acids. CDR3: CATKKSRTGVQPQHF. CDR3 DNA: TGTGCCACCAAAAAATCTAGGACAGGGGTTCAGCCCCAGCATTTT.

The CDR3 DNA is TGTGCCACCAGTGATTTGATCTATGGCTACACCTTC. Translating it yields CATSDLIYGYTF. The chain employs TRBV24-1 and TRBJ1-2; the D is unclear. Germline V gene lookup returns CDR1 KGHDR and CDR2 SFDVKD. This CDR3 comprises 12 residues. Deletions cut 0 bases from V and 4 bases from J, with 2 bases between.